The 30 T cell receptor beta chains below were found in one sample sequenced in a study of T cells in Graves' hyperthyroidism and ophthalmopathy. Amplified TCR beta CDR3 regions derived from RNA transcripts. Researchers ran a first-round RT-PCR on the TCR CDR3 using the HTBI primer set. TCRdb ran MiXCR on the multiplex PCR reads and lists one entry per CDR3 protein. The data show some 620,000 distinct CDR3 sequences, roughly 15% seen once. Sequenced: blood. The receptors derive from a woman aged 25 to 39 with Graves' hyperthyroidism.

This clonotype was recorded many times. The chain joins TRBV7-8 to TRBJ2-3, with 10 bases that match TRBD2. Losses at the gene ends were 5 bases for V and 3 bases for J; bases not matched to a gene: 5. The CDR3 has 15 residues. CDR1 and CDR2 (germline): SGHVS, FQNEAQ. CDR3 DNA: TGTGCCAGCAGCGCTAGCGGGAGTGAAACAGATACGCAGTATTTT. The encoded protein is CASSASGSETDTQYF.

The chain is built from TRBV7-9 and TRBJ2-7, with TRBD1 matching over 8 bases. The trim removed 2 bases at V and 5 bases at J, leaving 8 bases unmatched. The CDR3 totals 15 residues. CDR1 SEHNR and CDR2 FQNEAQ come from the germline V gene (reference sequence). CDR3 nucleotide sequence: TGTGCCAGCAGCTTACCCCGGACAGGGATCGACGAGCAGTACTTC. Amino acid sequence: CASSLPRTGIDEQYF.

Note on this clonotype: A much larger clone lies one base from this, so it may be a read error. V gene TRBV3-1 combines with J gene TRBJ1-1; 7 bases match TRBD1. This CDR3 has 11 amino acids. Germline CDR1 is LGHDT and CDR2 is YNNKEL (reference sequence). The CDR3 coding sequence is TGTGCCGGCAGCGCGACAGGGGAAGCTTTCTTT. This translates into CAGSATGEAFF. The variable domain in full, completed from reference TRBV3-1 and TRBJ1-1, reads DTAVSQTPKYLVTQMGNDKSIKCEQNLGHDTMYWYKQDSKKFLKIMFSYNNKELIINETVPNRFSPKSPDKAHLNLHINSLELGDSAVYFCAGSATGEAFFGQGTRLTVV.

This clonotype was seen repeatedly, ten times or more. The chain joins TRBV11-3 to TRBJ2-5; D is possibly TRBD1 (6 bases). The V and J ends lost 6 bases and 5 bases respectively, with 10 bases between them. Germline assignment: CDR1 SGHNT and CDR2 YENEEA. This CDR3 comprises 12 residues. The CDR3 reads CASSSRGETQYF. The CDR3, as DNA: TGTGCCAGCAGTTCCAGGGGTGAGACCCAGTACTTC. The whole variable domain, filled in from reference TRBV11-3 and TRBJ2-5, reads EAGVVQSPRYKIIEKKQPVAFWCNPISGHNTLYWYLQNLGQGPELLIRYENEEAVDDSQLPKDRFSAERLKGVDSTLKIQPAELGDSAVYLCASSSRGETQYFGPGTRLLVL.

CDR3 amino acids: CASTQSPSLNYGYTF. CDR3 coding DNA: TGTGCCAGCACCCAATCCCCCAGCCTTAACTATGGCTACACCTTC. The genes are TRBV28 and TRBJ1-2; D gene uncertain. Germline V lookup: CDR1 MDHEN, CDR2 SYDVKM. CDR3 length: 15 residues. V was trimmed by 7 bases and J by 1 base, leaving 16 bases between them.

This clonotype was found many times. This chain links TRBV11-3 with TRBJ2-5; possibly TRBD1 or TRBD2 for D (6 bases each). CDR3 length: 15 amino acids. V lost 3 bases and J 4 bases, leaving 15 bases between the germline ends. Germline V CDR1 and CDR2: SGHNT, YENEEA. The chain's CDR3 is CASSFGGGVGETQYF. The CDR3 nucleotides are TGTGCCAGCAGCTTTGGGGGCGGGGTCGGAGAGACCCAGTACTTC.

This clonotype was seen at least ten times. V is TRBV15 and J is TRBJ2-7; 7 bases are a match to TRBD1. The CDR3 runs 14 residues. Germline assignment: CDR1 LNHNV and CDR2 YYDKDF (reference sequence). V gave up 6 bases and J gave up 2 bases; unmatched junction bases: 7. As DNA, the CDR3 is TGTGCCACCAGTAGGGACAGCGGAACCTACGAGCAGTACTTC. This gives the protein CATSRDSGTYEQYF.

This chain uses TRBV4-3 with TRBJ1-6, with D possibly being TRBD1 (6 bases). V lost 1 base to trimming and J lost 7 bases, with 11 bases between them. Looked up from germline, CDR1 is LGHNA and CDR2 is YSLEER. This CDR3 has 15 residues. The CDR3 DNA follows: TGCGCCAGCAGCCAAGGGACAGCGGGAAATTCACCCCTCCACTTT. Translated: CASSQGTAGNSPLHF.

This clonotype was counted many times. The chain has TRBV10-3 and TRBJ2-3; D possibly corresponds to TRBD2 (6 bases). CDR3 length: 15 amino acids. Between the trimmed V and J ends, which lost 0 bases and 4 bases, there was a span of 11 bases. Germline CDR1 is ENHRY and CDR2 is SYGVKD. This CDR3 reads CAISESKGGADTQYF. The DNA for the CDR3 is TGTGCCATCAGTGAGTCGAAGGGAGGCGCAGATACGCAGTATTTT.

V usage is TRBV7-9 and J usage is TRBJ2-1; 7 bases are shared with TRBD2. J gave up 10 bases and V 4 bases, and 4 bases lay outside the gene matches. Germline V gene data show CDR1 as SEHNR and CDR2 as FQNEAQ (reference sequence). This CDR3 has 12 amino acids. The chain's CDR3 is CASSSGGGEQFF. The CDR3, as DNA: TGTGCCAGCAGCTCGGGGGGTGGCGAGCAGTTCTTC.

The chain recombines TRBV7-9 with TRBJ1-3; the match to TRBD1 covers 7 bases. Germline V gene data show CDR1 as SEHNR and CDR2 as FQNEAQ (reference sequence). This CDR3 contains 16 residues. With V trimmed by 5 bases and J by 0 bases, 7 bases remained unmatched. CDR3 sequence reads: CASSLTGYPSGNTIYF. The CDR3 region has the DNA TGTGCCAGCAGCCTGACAGGGTATCCCTCTGGAAACACCATATATTTT.

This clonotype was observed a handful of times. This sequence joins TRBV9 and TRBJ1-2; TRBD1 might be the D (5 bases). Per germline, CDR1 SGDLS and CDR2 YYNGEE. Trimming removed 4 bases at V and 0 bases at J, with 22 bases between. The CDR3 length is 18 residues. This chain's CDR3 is CASSHPVGGDLANYGYTF. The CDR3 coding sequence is TGTGCCAGCAGCCATCCGGTGGGGGGAGATTTAGCTAACTATGGCTACACCTTC.

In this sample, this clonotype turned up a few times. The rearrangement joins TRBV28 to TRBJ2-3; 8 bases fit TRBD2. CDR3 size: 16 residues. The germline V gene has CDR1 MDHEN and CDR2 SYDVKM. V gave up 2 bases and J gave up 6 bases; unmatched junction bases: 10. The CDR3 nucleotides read TGTGCCAGCAGTTTAGGGACTAGTAAAATTTCGGATACGCAGTATTTT. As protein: CASSLGTSKISDTQYF.

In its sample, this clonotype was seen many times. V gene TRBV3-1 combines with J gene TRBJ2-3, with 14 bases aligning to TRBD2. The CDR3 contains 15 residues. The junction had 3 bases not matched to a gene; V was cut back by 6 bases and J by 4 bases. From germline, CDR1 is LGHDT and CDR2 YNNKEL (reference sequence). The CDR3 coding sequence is TGTGCCAGCAGTCGACTAGCGGGAGGGTCAGATACGCAGTATTTT. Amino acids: CASSRLAGGSDTQYF.

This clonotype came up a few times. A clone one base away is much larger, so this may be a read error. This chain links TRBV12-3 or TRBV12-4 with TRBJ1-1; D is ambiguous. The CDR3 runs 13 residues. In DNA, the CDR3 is TGTGCCGGCAGTTTATTAGTGACATCCGGGGCTTTCTTT. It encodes CAGSLLVTSGAFF.

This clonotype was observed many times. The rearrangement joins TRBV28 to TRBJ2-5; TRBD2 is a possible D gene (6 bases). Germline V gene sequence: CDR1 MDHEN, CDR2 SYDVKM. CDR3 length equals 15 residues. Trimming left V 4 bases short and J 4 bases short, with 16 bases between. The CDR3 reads CASSSPSRRGETQYF. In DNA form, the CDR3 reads TGTGCCAGCAGTTCCCCCTCCCGGAGGGGAGAGACCCAGTACTTC.

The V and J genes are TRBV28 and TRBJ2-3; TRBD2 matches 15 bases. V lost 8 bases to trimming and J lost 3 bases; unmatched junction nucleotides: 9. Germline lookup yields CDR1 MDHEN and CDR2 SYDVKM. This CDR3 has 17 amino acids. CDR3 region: CASLGLAGGRPTDTQYF. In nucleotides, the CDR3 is TGTGCCAGCCTAGGACTAGCGGGAGGGAGGCCGACAGATACGCAGTATTTT.

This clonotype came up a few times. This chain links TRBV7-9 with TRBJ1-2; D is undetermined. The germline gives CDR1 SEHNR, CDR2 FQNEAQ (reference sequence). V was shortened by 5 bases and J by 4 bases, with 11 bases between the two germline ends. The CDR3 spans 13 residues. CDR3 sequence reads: CASSPSITYGYTF. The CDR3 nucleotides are TGTGCCAGCAGCCCATCAATAACCTATGGCTACACCTTC.

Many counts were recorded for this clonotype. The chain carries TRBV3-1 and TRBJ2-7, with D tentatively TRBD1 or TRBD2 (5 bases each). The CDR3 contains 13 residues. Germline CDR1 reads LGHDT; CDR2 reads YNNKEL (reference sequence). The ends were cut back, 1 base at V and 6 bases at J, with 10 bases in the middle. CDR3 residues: CASSQVPGSEQYF. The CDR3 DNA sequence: TGTGCCAGCAGCCAAGTGCCAGGGAGCGAGCAGTACTTC.

The CDR3 here is CAWSMLAGDYEQYF. The CDR3 bases are TGTGCCTGGAGTATGTTAGCGGGAGACTACGAGCAGTACTTC. This chain links TRBV30 with TRBJ2-7; 9 bases align to TRBD2. V gave up 2 bases and J gave up 3 bases; unmatched junction bases: 5. Germline V CDR1 and CDR2: GTSNPN, SVGIG (reference sequence). CDR3 length: 14 residues. The full variable domain, completed using reference TRBV30 and TRBJ2-7, is SQTIHQWPATLVQPVGSPLSLECTVEGTSNPNLYWYRQAAGRGLQLLFYSVGIGQISSEVPQNLSASRPQDRQFILSSKKLLLSDSGFYLCAWSMLAGDYEQYFGPGTRLTVT.

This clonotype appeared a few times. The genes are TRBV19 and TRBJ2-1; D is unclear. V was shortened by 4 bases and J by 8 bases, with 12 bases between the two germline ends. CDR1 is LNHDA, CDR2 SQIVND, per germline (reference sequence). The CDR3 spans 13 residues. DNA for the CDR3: TGTGCCAGTAGTAGCGTAGCCCCTGATGAGCAGTTCTTC. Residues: CASSSVAPDEQFF.

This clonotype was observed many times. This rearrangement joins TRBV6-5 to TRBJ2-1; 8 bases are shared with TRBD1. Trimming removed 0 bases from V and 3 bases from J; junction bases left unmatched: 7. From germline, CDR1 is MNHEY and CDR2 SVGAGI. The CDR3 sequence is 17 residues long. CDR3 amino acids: CASSYSNAGQVYNEQFF. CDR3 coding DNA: TGTGCCAGCAGTTACTCGAACGCGGGACAGGTCTACAATGAGCAGTTCTTC.

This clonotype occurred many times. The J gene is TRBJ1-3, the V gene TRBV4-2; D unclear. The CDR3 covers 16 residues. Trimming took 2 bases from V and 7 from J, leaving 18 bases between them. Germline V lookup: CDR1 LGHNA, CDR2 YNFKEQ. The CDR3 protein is CASSQTPLGFGNTIYF. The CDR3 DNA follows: TGTGCCAGCAGCCAAACCCCCTTAGGGTTTGGTAACACCATATATTTT.

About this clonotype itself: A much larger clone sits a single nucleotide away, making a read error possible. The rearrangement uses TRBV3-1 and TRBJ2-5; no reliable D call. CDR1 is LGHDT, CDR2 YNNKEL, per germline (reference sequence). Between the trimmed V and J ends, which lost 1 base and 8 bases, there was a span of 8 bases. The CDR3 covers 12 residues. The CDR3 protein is CASSQVECTQYF. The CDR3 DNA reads TGTGCCAGCAGCCAAGTGGAGTGCACCCAGTACTTC.

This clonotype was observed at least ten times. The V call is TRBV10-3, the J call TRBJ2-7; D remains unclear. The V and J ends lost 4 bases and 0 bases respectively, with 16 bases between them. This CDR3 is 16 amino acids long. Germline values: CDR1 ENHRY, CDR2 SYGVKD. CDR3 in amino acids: CAISGQQLKSSYEQYF. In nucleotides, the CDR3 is TGTGCCATCAGTGGGCAACAGCTTAAGAGCTCCTACGAGCAGTACTTC.

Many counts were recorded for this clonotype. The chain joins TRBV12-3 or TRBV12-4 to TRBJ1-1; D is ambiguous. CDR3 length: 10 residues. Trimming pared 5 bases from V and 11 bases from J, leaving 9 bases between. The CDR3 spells CASSGVDAFF. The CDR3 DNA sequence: TGTGCCAGCAGTGGAGTTGACGCTTTCTTT.

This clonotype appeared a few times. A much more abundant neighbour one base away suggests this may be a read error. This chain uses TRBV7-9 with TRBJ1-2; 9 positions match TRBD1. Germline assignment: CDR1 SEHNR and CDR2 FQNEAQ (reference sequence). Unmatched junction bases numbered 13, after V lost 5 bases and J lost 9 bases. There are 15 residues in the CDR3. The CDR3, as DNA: TGTGCCAGCAGCCCATCGGGACAGGGTGTAGGTAGCTACACCTTC. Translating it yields CASSPSGQGVGSYTF.

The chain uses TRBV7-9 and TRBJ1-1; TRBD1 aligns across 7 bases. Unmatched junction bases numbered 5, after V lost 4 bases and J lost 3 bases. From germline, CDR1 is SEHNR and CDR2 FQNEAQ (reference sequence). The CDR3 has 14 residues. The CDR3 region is CASSYPQGDTEAFF. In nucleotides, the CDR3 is TGTGCCAGCAGCTACCCCCAGGGGGACACTGAAGCTTTCTTT.

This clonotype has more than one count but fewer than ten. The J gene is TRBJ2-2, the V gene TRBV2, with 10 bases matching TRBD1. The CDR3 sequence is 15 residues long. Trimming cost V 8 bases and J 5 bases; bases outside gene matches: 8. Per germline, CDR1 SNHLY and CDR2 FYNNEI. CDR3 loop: CASGDPGQGTGELFF. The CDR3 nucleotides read TGTGCCAGCGGCGACCCGGGACAGGGGACCGGGGAGCTGTTTTTT.

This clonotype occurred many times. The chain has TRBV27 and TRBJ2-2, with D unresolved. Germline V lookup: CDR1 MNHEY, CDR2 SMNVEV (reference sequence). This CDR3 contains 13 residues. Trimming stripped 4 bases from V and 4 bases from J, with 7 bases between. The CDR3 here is CASSSEFTGELFF. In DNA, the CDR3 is TGTGCCAGCAGTTCCGAATTCACCGGGGAGCTGTTTTTT.